The rows below give T cell receptor beta chains drawn from one sample of a study of T-cell memory formation after mild COVID-19. TCRdb re-called the 5' RACE reads through MiXCR, storing one row per CDR3 protein. The data contain about 290,000 distinct CDR3 sequences, roughly 15% of them seen just once; the ten biggest clones take up roughly a fifth. The sequencing input was PBMCs or a T cell subset sorted from them (not recorded which). The receptors originated from a man in his late teens or twenties who had mild COVID-19 (a few samples of this study predate the infection). Cell type and time point are not known. Both conserved end residues are part of each CDR3. A D gene is named only where the DNA matches it firmly. Only part of the rows carry a size: once, few, many, or a class if the clone is expanded.

size	V	D	J	DNA	CDR3
few	TRBV18	TRBD2	TRBJ2-3	TGTGCCAGCTCACCACCGCTAGCGGGGGGAGATACGCAGTATTTT	CASSPPLAGGDTQYF
few	TRBV7-2	NA	TRBJ1-2	TGTGCCAGCAGCCCTGACACTTACTATGGCTACACCTTC	CASSPDTYYGYTF
few	TRBV12-3/TRBV12-4	TRBD1	TRBJ1-5	TGTGCCAGCAGTTTAGCCATCGGACAGGCGAGCAATCAGCCCCAGCATTTT	CASSLAIGQASNQPQHF
NA	TRBV6-2/TRBV6-3	TRBD1	TRBJ1-1	TGTGCCAGCAGCAAGACAGGGGGCGCATGGGAAGCTTTCTTT	CASSKTGGAWEAFF
few	TRBV5-6	NA	TRBJ2-3	TGTGCCAGCAGTCATTGGAGGGGGGAAGATACGCAGTATTTT	CASSHWRGEDTQYF
NA	TRBV29-1	TRBD2	TRBJ2-3	TGCAGCGTCGAAGGAGGGGCGGGGGGCCCTACTTCGCAGTATTTT	CSVEGGAGGPTSQYF
NA	TRBV24-1	NA	TRBJ2-1	TGTGCCACCAGTGATTCGAGGACCAGTGAGCAGTTCTTC	CATSDSRTSEQFF
many	TRBV12-3/TRBV12-4	NA	TRBJ1-2	TGTGCCAGCAGGGACGAGGACGGTGCTGGAGGCTACACCTTC	CASRDEDGAGGYTF
NA	TRBV18	NA	TRBJ2-1	TGTGCCAGCTCACCAGGGGGCTGGGTTACCAACAATGAGCAGTTCTTC	CASSPGGWVTNNEQFF
many	TRBV5-6	TRBD1	TRBJ1-1	TGTGCCAGCAGCTTGGTCGGGACAGGGGGCGCGGAGGCTTTCTTT	CASSLVGTGGAEAFF
few	TRBV12-3/TRBV12-4	NA	TRBJ2-6	TGTGCCAGCAGTTGGTTCTCTGGGGCCAACGTCCTGACTTTC	CASSWFSGANVLTF
few	TRBV4-1	NA	TRBJ1-2	TGCGCCAGCAGCAAGGGGGTGGGCTACACCTTC	CASSKGVGYTF
NA	TRBV7-2	TRBD2	TRBJ2-3	TGTGCCAGCAGCAAACGGGGGGGCCATCAAGATACGCAGTATTTT	CASSKRGGHQDTQYF
many	TRBV23-1	NA	TRBJ2-5	TGCGCCAGCAGTCAATTACGCCCCCGGGAGACCCAGTACTTC	CASSQLRPRETQYF
NA	TRBV12-3/TRBV12-4	NA	TRBJ2-5	TGTGCCAGCAGTTTTAACCTCATCGGGGAGACCCAGTACTTC	CASSFNLIGETQYF
NA	TRBV14	NA	TRBJ2-3	TGTGCCAGCAGGCCCTGGGGTAGCACAGATACGCAGTATTTT	CASRPWGSTDTQYF
many	TRBV7-6	NA	TRBJ2-1	TGTGCCAGCAGCTTCGAGGCTAGCCTCTACAATGAGCAGTTCTTC	CASSFEASLYNEQFF
few	TRBV20-1	TRBD2	TRBJ2-2	TGCAGTGCGCAGGCTAGCGGGGTGGGAGCCGGGGAGCTGTTTTTT	CSAQASGVGAGELFF
many	TRBV7-2	TRBD1	TRBJ1-4	TGTGCCAGCAGCAGACAGGGGGCAGCTAATGAAAAACTGTTTTTT	CASSRQGAANEKLFF
NA	TRBV6-5	TRBD1	TRBJ1-2	TGTGCCAGCAGCCCCCAGGGACAGGGGGCCTATGGCTACACCTTC	CASSPQGQGAYGYTF